A single sample gave rise to the 17 T cell receptor beta chains below, sequenced in a study of control samples from healthy donors and cancer patients. TCRdb's table, derived via immunoSEQ multiplex PCR, lists solely in-frame clones and lacks some. The data contain under 150,000 clones, around 92% of them seen just once; the ten biggest clones take up around 6.9%. Material: PBMCs. The source is a man in his fifties with head and neck cancer.

The chain carries TRBV2 and TRBJ1-2; 9 nucleotides line up with TRBD1. Germline V gene sequence: CDR1 SNHLY, CDR2 FYNNEI. The CDR3 has 17 amino acids. J was trimmed by 4 bases and V by 0 bases; bases with no gene match: 9. CDR3 in DNA: TGTGCCAGCAGTGAAGCTCCACAGGGGGCGCGGAGCTATGGCTACACCTTC. Amino acids: CASSEAPQGARSYGYTF.

The rearrangement uses TRBV21-1 and TRBJ2-1; the D call TRBD1 from the table was never checked on the DNA. TRBV21-1 is a pseudogene segment. The CDR3 has 16 amino acids. The CDR3 sequence is CASSKVRGQTLNEQFF. The CDR3 region has the DNA TGTGCCAGCAGCAAAGTAAGAGGACAGACCTTAAATGAGCAGTTCTTC.

The CDR3 DNA follows: TGTGCCAGCAGCCCAGGGACTGAGCAGTTCTTC. The encoded protein is CASSPGTEQFF. The chain recombines TRBV11-2 with TRBJ2-1, with D perhaps given as TRBD1 or TRBD2 (5 bases each). V was clipped by 5 bases and J by 9 bases, with 8 bases between them. This CDR3 is built from 11 residues. Germline CDR1 and CDR2: SGHAT and FQNNGV.

The CDR3 loop reads CASSFGGIPAMNTEAFF. In DNA, the CDR3 is TGTGCCAGCAGCTTCGGTGGGATACCAGCTATGAACACTGAAGCTTTCTTT. The chain links TRBV5-4 to TRBJ1-1; D is unclear. The CDR3 runs 17 residues. Germline assignment: CDR1 SGHNT and CDR2 YYREEE (reference sequence). Trimming removed 2 bases at V and 0 bases at J, with 17 bases between.

This sequence joins TRBV7-3 and TRBJ2-5, with D perhaps given as TRBD1 or TRBD2 (5 bases each). Trimming removed 5 bases from V and 5 bases from J, with 15 bases in between. This CDR3 has 14 amino acids. CDR1 and CDR2 from the germline V gene are SGHTA and FQGTGA. CDR3: CASSPPGPQETQYF. The CDR3 coding sequence is TGTGCCAGCAGCCCTCCGGGACCCCAGGAGACCCAGTACTTC.

The chain recombines TRBV5-8 with TRBJ2-1, with unresolved D. Germline CDR1 reads SGHTS; CDR2 reads YDEGEE. The CDR3 spans 16 residues. V lost 0 bases and J 8 bases, leaving 18 bases between the germline ends. CDR3 DNA: TGTGCCAGCAGCTTGGATCGGTTGCGACCACGGGATGAGCAGTTCTTC. It encodes CASSLDRLRPRDEQFF.

The chain employs TRBV19 and TRBJ1-4, with D unresolved. From germline, CDR1 is LNHDA and CDR2 SQIVND (reference sequence). Trimming left V 3 bases short and J 5 bases short, with 13 bases between. The CDR3 length is 15 residues. Here the CDR3 DNA reads TGTGCCAGTAGTATCCGACATTGGGGAAATGAAAAACTGTTTTTT. Protein: CASSIRHWGNEKLFF.

The rearrangement joins TRBV2 to TRBJ2-2; 7 bases line up with TRBD2. This CDR3 spans 16 amino acids. The junction had 9 bases not matched to a gene; V was cut back by 3 bases and J by 5 bases. Germline V gene lookup returns CDR1 SNHLY and CDR2 FYNNEI. As DNA, the CDR3 is TGTGCCAGCAGTGAGGATGGGACCGGGGGGACCGGGGAGCTGTTTTTT. It is translated as CASSEDGTGGTGELFF.

The chain employs TRBV7-9 and TRBJ1-2, with a tentative D call TRBD1 (6 bases). Trimming stripped 5 bases from V and 6 bases from J, with 13 bases between. The CDR3 totals 13 residues. Per germline, CDR1 SEHNR and CDR2 FQNEAQ (reference sequence). The CDR3 DNA follows: TGTGCCAGCAGCCTCGAGGGGGGAGATGGCTACACCTTC. This encodes CASSLEGGDGYTF.

The chain is built from TRBV3-1 (or the pseudogene TRBV3-2) and TRBJ2-3; TRBD1 agrees at 7 bases. Trimming cost V 2 bases and J 0 bases; bases outside gene matches: 23. This CDR3 has 22 residues. Germline V gives CDR1 LGHDT, CDR2 YNNKEL (reference sequence). The DNA of the CDR3 is TGTGCCAGCAGCCAACTCATAAAAATACCTAGAGGGGGCGGCATCAGCACAGATACGCAGTATTTT. Translation gives CASSQLIKIPRGGGISTDTQYF.

DNA of the CDR3: TGCGCCAGCAGCTCCTTACGATCCGAGTTTCAAGAGACCCAGTACTTC. The encoded protein is CASSSLRSEFQETQYF. V gene TRBV5-1 combines with J gene TRBJ2-5; D is uncertain. Trimming removed 3 bases at V and 2 bases at J, with 17 bases between. Germline V lookup: CDR1 SGHRS, CDR2 YFSETQ. This CDR3 has 16 amino acids.

The chain recombines TRBV24-1 with TRBJ2-1; 8 bases fit TRBD1. Germline V CDR1 and CDR2: KGHDR, SFDVKD. The CDR3 covers 14 residues. The V and J ends lost 3 bases and 10 bases, in that order; junction bases with no gene match: 7. CDR3 loop: CATSDGTGRGEQFF. The CDR3 bases are TGTGCCACCAGTGATGGGACAGGCCGCGGCGAGCAGTTCTTC.

The rearrangement uses TRBV28 and TRBJ1-5, with 8 bases matching TRBD1. V dropped 2 bases and J dropped 5; count of bases not matched to a gene: 5. Per germline, CDR1 MDHEN and CDR2 SYDVKM. The CDR3 has 15 amino acids. As DNA, the CDR3 is TGTGCCAGCAGTTTAGCAGGGGGCGTCGATCAGCCCCAGCATTTT. The encoded protein is CASSLAGGVDQPQHF.

This clone was recorded a few times. The chain couples TRBV18 to TRBJ1-1; 7 bases line up with TRBD1. J lost 3 bases, V lost 3 bases, and 10 bases had no gene match. There are 16 residues in the CDR3. Germline CDR1 and CDR2: KGHSH and LQKENI. The CDR3 DNA follows: TGTGCCAGCTCACCGGGACAGACTTCAGGGGACACTGAAGCTTTCTTT. Translating it yields CASSPGQTSGDTEAFF.

This chain joins TRBV28 and TRBJ1-4; 11 bases map to TRBD1. The CDR3 is 16 amino acids. Per germline, CDR1 MDHEN and CDR2 SYDVKM. With 11 bases clipped from V and 4 bases from J, the junction kept 12 bases outside the gene matches. CDR3 loop: CAARDRGAAGNEKLFF. DNA of the CDR3: TGTGCCGCCCGGGACAGGGGGGCCGCGGGTAATGAAAAACTGTTTTTT. Using reference TRBV28 and TRBJ1-4 for the parts outside the CDR3, the full variable domain is DVKVTQSSRYLVKRTGEKVFLECVQDMDHENMFWYRQDPGLGLRLIYFSYDVKMKEKGDIPEGYSVSREKKERFSLILESASTNQTSMYLCAARDRGAAGNEKLFFGSGTQLSVL.

This clone came up once. J is TRBJ1-1 and V is TRBV5-4; D is uncertain. Germline V lookup: CDR1 SGHNT, CDR2 YYREEE (reference sequence). Trimming took off 4 bases at V and 3 bases at J, with 19 bases between the two ends. This CDR3 is built from 16 residues. The CDR3 loop is CASSPAQNAPYTEAFF. The CDR3 nucleotides read TGTGCCAGCAGCCCGGCCCAGAATGCCCCATACACTGAAGCTTTCTTT. Looking up the rest from reference TRBV5-4 and TRBJ1-1 gives the full variable domain: ETGVTQSPTHLIKTRGQQVTLRCSSQSGHNTVSWYQQALGQGPQFIFQYYREEENGRGNFPPRFSGLQFPNYSSELNVNALELDDSALYLCASSPAQNAPYTEAFFGQGTRLTVV.

V and J are TRBV9 and TRBJ2-1; TRBD2 matches 15 bases. The length of the CDR3 is 16 residues. Germline assignment: CDR1 SGDLS and CDR2 YYNGEE. The junction had 4 bases not matched to a gene; V was cut back by 4 bases and J by 5 bases. The DNA for the CDR3 is TGTGCCAGCAGCAAAGGACTAGCGGGGGGGAACAATGAGCAGTTCTTC. The encoded protein is CASSKGLAGGNNEQFF.